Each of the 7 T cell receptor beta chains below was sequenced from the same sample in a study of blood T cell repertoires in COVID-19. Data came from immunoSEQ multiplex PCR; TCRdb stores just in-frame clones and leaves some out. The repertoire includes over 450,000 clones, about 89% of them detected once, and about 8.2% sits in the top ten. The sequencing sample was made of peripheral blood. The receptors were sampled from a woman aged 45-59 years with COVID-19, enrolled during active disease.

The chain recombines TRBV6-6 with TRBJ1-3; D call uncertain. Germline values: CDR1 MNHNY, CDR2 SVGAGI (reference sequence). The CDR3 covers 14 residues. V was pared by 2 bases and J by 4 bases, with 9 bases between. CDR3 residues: CASSYERVGNTIYF. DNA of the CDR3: TGTGCCAGCAGTTACGAGCGGGTGGGAAACACCATATATTTT.

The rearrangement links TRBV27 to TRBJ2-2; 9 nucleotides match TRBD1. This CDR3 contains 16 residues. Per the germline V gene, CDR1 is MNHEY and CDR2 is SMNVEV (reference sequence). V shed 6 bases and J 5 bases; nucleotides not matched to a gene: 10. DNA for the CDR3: TGTGCCAGCAGCAGAGTCTCGGGACAGGGTACCGGGGAGCTGTTTTTT. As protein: CASSRVSGQGTGELFF.

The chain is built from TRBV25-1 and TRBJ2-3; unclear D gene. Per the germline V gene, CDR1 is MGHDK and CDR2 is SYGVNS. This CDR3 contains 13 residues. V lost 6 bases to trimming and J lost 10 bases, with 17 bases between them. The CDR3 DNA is TGTGCCAGCAGACCATCACTCCCCGGTGCGCAGTATTTT. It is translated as CASRPSLPGAQYF.

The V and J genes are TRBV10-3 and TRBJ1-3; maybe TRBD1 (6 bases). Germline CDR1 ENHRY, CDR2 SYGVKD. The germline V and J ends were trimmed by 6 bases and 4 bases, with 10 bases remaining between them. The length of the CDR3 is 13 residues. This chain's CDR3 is CAISGTPGNTIYF. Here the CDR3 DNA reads TGTGCCATCAGCGGGACACCCGGAAACACCATATATTTT.

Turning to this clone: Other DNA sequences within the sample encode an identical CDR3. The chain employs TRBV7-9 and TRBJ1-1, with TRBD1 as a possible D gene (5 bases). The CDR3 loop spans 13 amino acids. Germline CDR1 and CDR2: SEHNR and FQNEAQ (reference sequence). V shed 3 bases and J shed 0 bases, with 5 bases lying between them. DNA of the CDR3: TGTGCCAGCAGCTTGACAGTGAACACTGAAGCTTTCTTT. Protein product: CASSLTVNTEAFF.

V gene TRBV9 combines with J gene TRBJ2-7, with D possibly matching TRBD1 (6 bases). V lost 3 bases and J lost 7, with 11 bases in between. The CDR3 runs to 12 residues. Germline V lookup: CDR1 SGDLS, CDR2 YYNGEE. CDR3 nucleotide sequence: TGTGCCAGCAGCGCCAATACAGGGGAGCAGTACTTC. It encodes CASSANTGEQYF. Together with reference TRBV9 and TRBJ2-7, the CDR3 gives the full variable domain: DSGVTQTPKHLITATGQRVTLRCSPRSGDLSVYWYQQSLDQGLQFLIQYYNGEERAKGNILERFSAQQFPDLHSELNLSSLELGDSALYFCASSANTGEQYFGPGTRLTVT.

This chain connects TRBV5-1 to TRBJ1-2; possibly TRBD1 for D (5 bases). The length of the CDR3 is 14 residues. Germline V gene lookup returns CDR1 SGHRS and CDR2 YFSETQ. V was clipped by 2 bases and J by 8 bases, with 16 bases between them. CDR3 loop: CASSLPTVGKGYTF. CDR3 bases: TGCGCCAGCAGCTTACCGACAGTGGGCAAAGGCTACACCTTC.